Sequencing of this T cell receptor beta chain was carried out in a study of blood T cells in healthy people across ages. Turning to the study itself: Using template switching, researchers captured about one barcoded beta molecule for each two T cells.

The CDR3 has 13 residues. Germline V gene sequence: CDR1 SGDLS, CDR2 YYNGEE. V lost 3 bases to trimming and J lost 5 bases, with 9 bases between them. A J-beta primer mix and a sample-barcoded 5' primer were used in a second PCR of about 7 to 12 cycles. MiXCR was run by TCRdb on the 5' RACE reads, yielding one entry per CDR3 protein. This repertoire shows around 1,100,000 distinct CDR3 sequences, under 40% found once; its top ten account for about 12%. This chain uses TRBV9 with TRBJ2-1, with D tentatively TRBD1 (6 bases). The specimen was blood. The sequence was obtained from a man between 18 and 29 years old in good health. CDR3 nucleotides: TGTGCCAGCAGCGGCAGGACAGACAATGAGCAGTTCTTC. Translated, it gives CASSGRTDNEQFF.